The next 28 T cell receptor beta chains were all read from a single sample in a study of PD-1 blockade in mismatch repair-deficient tumors. Profiling relied on immunoSEQ multiplex PCR, and the TCRdb table lists in-frame clones only, not all of them. This sample has tens of thousands of clones, with 80% to 90% found just once. The sample here was peripheral blood, taken 44 weeks after starting pembrolizumab. The receptors here all came from an adult with mismatch repair-deficient cancer.

The V call is TRBV19, the J call TRBJ2-7; 10 bases map to TRBD1. The V gene end was trimmed by 5 bases and the J gene end by 2 bases; junction bases not matched to a gene: 3. Germline lookup yields CDR1 LNHDA and CDR2 SQIVND (reference sequence). The CDR3 runs to 14 residues. The CDR3 sequence is CASSPDRGTYEQYF. The CDR3 DNA reads TGTGCCAGTAGTCCGGACAGGGGGACCTACGAGCAGTACTTC.

V is TRBV5-6 and J is TRBJ1-1; no clear D. The V end was cut by 3 bases, the J end by 2 bases, with 5 bases between. The germline CDR1 and CDR2 sequences are SGHDT and YYEEEE. The CDR3 is 12 residues long. The CDR3 sequence is CASSWENTEAFF. The CDR3 DNA reads as TGTGCCAGCAGCTGGGAAAACACTGAAGCTTTCTTT.

This clone was seen more than once but under ten times. The chain couples TRBV6-6 to TRBJ2-7; D call uncertain. The CDR3 is 11 amino acids. Germline V lookup: CDR1 MNHNY, CDR2 SVGAGI (reference sequence). V lost 6 bases and J 3 bases, leaving 6 bases between the germline ends. The CDR3 bases are TGTGCCAGCAGCCCCTACTACGAGCAGTACTTC. This gives the protein CASSPYYEQYF.

The J gene is TRBJ2-7, the V gene TRBV5-1, with 7 bases identical to TRBD1. The trim removed 4 bases at V and 1 base at J, leaving 8 bases unmatched. Per germline, CDR1 SGHRS and CDR2 YFSETQ. The CDR3 is 15 amino acids. Here the CDR3 DNA reads TGCGCCAGCAGCCCCTATTCAGGGGGTTCCTACGAGCAGTACTTC. Translated: CASSPYSGGSYEQYF.

The chain has TRBV4-1 and TRBJ2-2; a possible D gene is TRBD2 (5 bases). The CDR3 runs to 16 residues. Germline V gene lookup returns CDR1 MGHRA and CDR2 YSYEKL. V lost 6 bases, J lost 1 base, and 15 bases lay in between. The CDR3 here is CASSPRFGKNTGELFF. The CDR3 bases are TGCGCCAGCAGTCCACGGTTCGGGAAGAACACCGGGGAGCTGTTTTTT.

This clone was seen a handful of times. The genes are TRBV5-1 and TRBJ2-3; TRBD1 agrees at 9 bases. Germline loops: CDR1 SGHRS, CDR2 YFSETQ. V dropped 7 bases and J dropped 6; count of bases not matched to a gene: 9. CDR3 length: 14 amino acids. CDR3 nucleotides: TGCGCCAGCTCGACTGGGACAGGGATGGATACGCAGTATTTT. This gives the protein CASSTGTGMDTQYF. The full variable domain, with the rest looked up from reference TRBV5-1 and TRBJ2-3, is KAGVTQTPRYLIKTRGQQVTLSCSPISGHRSVSWYQQTPGQGLQFLFEYFSETQRNKGNFPGRFSGRQFSNSRSEMNVSTLELGDSALYLCASSTGTGMDTQYFGPGTRLTVL.

The chain uses TRBV6-1 and TRBJ1-2; 10 positions match TRBD1. Unmatched junction bases numbered 9, after V lost 4 bases and J lost 4 bases. Germline V lookup: CDR1 MNHNS, CDR2 SASEGT. This CDR3 comprises 16 residues. CDR3 loop: CASSVTGTGALYGYTF. DNA of the CDR3: TGTGCCAGCAGTGTAACCGGGACAGGGGCGCTCTATGGCTACACCTTC.

CDR3 DNA: TGTGCCAGCTCACGAGCAGGGGTTCGGGAGCAGTACTTC. It yields the protein CASSRAGVREQYF. The chain links TRBV18 to TRBJ2-7; possible D gene TRBD1, 6 bases. Germline values: CDR1 KGHSH, CDR2 LQKENI. The ends were cut back, 4 bases at V and 7 bases at J, with 14 bases in the middle. CDR3 length equals 13 residues.

This clone was recorded only once. The chain uses TRBV6-1 and TRBJ2-3; 7 bases map to TRBD2. The germline gives CDR1 MNHNS, CDR2 SASEGT. Trimming at V came to 6 bases and at J to 3 bases, leaving 9 bases not matched to a gene. This CDR3 region has 15 residues. The CDR3 region is CASSLREVGTDTQYF. The CDR3, as DNA: TGTGCCAGCAGCTTACGGGAGGTTGGGACAGATACGCAGTATTTT.

The V and J genes are TRBV19 and TRBJ2-1, with D unclear. This CDR3 spans 14 amino acids. Germline lookup yields CDR1 LNHDA and CDR2 SQIVND (reference sequence). The V end lost 8 bases, the J end lost 6 bases, and 17 bases lay between the germline ends. The CDR3 nucleotides are TGTGCCAGTCGAACCCTATCTCTTCGCAATGAGCAGTTCTTC. As protein: CASRTLSLRNEQFF.

V usage is TRBV9 and J usage is TRBJ1-2; D perhaps matches TRBD1 (5 bases). Germline CDR1 reads SGDLS; CDR2 reads YYNGEE. The CDR3 is made up of 13 amino acids. V was pared by 0 bases and J by 7 bases, with 10 bases between. The CDR3 region is CASSVGGGAGYTF. As DNA, the CDR3 is TGTGCCAGCAGCGTAGGAGGCGGGGCTGGCTACACCTTC.

CDR3 DNA: TGTGCCAGCAACCCCAGGGCCAACTACGAGCAGTACTTC. This translates into CASNPRANYEQYF. The V gene is TRBV6-1, the J gene TRBJ2-7; D might be TRBD1 (5 bases). Germline CDR1 and CDR2: MNHNS and SASEGT. This CDR3 has 13 residues. With 7 bases removed from V and 3 bases from J, the gap between germline ends came to 13 bases.

The gene calls are TRBV18 and TRBJ1-3; tentative D call: TRBD1 (5 bases). Germline V gives CDR1 KGHSH, CDR2 LQKENI. The germline V and J ends were trimmed by 3 bases and 8 bases, with 20 bases remaining between them. The CDR3 runs to 16 residues. The CDR3 sequence: CASSPRSAGYGDTIYF. In DNA form, the CDR3 reads TGTGCCAGCTCACCCCGCTCAGCAGGGTACGGTGACACCATATATTTT. Combining the CDR3 with reference TRBV18 and TRBJ1-3 gives the whole variable domain NAGVMQNPRHLVRRRGQEARLRCSPMKGHSHVYWYRQLPEEGLKFMVYLQKENIIDESGMPKERFSAEFPKEGPSILRIQQVVRGDSAAYFCASSPRSAGYGDTIYFGEGSWLTVV.

The DNA for the CDR3 is TGCAGCCTGACCGCGGGGGGCCAAGAGACCCAGTACTTC. It yields the protein CSLTAGGQETQYF. The rearrangement joins TRBV29-1 to TRBJ2-5; TRBD2 agrees at 8 bases. The CDR3 consists of 13 residues. Looked up from germline, CDR1 is SQVTM and CDR2 is ANQGSEA. V was pared by 8 bases and J by 1 base, with 6 bases of the junction left unmatched. Full variable domain (outside the CDR3, taken from reference TRBV29-1 and TRBJ2-5): SAVISQKPSRDICQRGTSLTIQCQVDSQVTMMFWYRQQPGQSLTLIATANQGSEATYESGFVIDKFPISRPNLTFSTLTVSNMSPEDSSIYLCSLTAGGQETQYFGPGTRLLVL.

The table lists this clone with a few counts. V usage is TRBV30 and J usage is TRBJ1-2; TRBD1 is a possible D gene (6 bases). Germline values: CDR1 GTSNPN, CDR2 SVGIG (reference sequence). V lost 1 base and J lost 4, with 13 bases in between. CDR3 length: 14 residues. The CDR3 DNA sequence: TGTGCCTGGAGTGGAGATACAGGGTCCTATGGCTACACCTTC. This sequence encodes CAWSGDTGSYGYTF.

The gene calls are TRBV14 and TRBJ2-1; D is ambiguous. Trimming pared 4 bases from V and 9 bases from J, leaving 16 bases between. The CDR3 length is 14 residues. Germline V gene sequence: CDR1 SGHDN, CDR2 FVKESK. CDR3 amino acids: CASSPQASSGEQFF. CDR3 DNA sequence: TGTGCCAGCAGCCCTCAGGCCTCTAGTGGTGAGCAGTTCTTC.

On this clone: The same CDR3 is also encoded by other DNA sequences in this sample. The chain has TRBV7-8 and TRBJ2-5, with D perhaps given as TRBD1 or TRBD2 (5 bases each). CDR3 length equals 16 residues. V shed 5 bases and J shed 5 bases, with 21 bases lying between them. Germline lookup yields CDR1 SGHVS and CDR2 FQNEAQ. For the CDR3, the DNA is TGTGCCAGCAGCGAGGGGACCGGTGTTGTGAGGGAGACCCAGTACTTC. Amino acid sequence: CASSEGTGVVRETQYF.

The rearrangement joins TRBV7-9 to TRBJ2-2, with TRBD1 identical over 9 bases. From germline, CDR1 is SEHNR and CDR2 FQNEAQ (reference sequence). Trimming took 5 bases from V and 7 from J; bases not matched to a gene: 5. The CDR3 length is 14 residues. The CDR3 coding sequence is TGTGCCAGCAGCAAGGGACAGGGAGGCGGGGAGCTGTTTTTT. This gives the protein CASSKGQGGGELFF.

V is TRBV4-3 and J is TRBJ2-1; no clear D gene. Germline CDR1 and CDR2: LGHNA and YSLEER. V was cut by 4 bases and J by 4 bases, with 14 bases left in between. There are 15 residues in the CDR3. CDR3 region: CASSPQGTYYNEQFF. As DNA, the CDR3 is TGCGCCAGCAGCCCGCAAGGTACTTATTACAATGAGCAGTTCTTC.

The V and J genes are TRBV11-3 and TRBJ2-7, with 11 bases that match TRBD2. The CDR3 has 15 residues. V lost 6 bases and J lost 2; bases outside the gene matches: 6. Germline CDR1 SGHNT, CDR2 YENEEA. CDR3 region: CASRIAGGPPYEQYF. The CDR3 DNA sequence: TGTGCCAGCAGGATAGCGGGAGGGCCCCCCTACGAGCAGTACTTC. Filled out from reference TRBV11-3 and TRBJ2-7, the complete variable domain reads EAGVVQSPRYKIIEKKQPVAFWCNPISGHNTLYWYLQNLGQGPELLIRYENEEAVDDSQLPKDRFSAERLKGVDSTLKIQPAELGDSAVYLCASRIAGGPPYEQYFGPGTRLTVT.

V and J are TRBV30 and TRBJ2-5, with 7 bases aligning to TRBD1. This CDR3 has 12 amino acids. The V segment lost 8 bases and the J segment 2 bases; nucleotides outside the gene matches: 5. Germline-derived CDR1 and CDR2 are GTSNPN and SVGIG (reference sequence). CDR3 loop: CAGRDRQETQYF. The CDR3 DNA follows: TGTGCCGGACGGGACAGACAAGAGACCCAGTACTTC.

V and J are TRBV27 and TRBJ2-7, with D possibly being TRBD1 (5 bases). Deletions cut 6 bases from V and 2 bases from J, with 17 bases between. In germline, CDR1 is MNHEY, CDR2 SMNVEV (reference sequence). The CDR3 has 15 amino acids. CDR3 nucleotide sequence: TGTGCCAGCAGCCCCAAGAACAGGTTCCCCTACGAGCAGTACTTC. Translated: CASSPKNRFPYEQYF.

The V and J genes are TRBV18 and TRBJ2-7; 8 bases are shared with TRBD1. This CDR3 has 15 amino acids. Germline V CDR1 and CDR2: KGHSH, LQKENI. V lost 3 bases and J lost 3; bases outside the gene matches: 7. CDR3 sequence: CASSPNPGQDYEQYF. As DNA, the CDR3 is TGTGCCAGCTCACCGAATCCGGGACAGGACTACGAGCAGTACTTC.

V usage is TRBV5-1 and J usage is TRBJ1-1, with TRBD1 matching over 7 bases. V dropped 0 bases and J dropped 5; count of bases not matched to a gene: 7. Germline V lookup: CDR1 SGHRS, CDR2 YFSETQ. This CDR3 contains 15 residues. The CDR3 region has the DNA TGCGCCAGCAGCTTGGAAGCAGGGGGATTTACTGAAGCTTTCTTT. Protein: CASSLEAGGFTEAFF.

Only one count was recorded for this clone. The chain has TRBV5-1 and TRBJ1-1; 7 bases map to TRBD1. CDR3 length equals 14 residues. With 2 bases clipped from V and 4 bases from J, the junction kept 5 bases outside the gene matches. Germline lookup yields CDR1 SGHRS and CDR2 YFSETQ. The DNA for the CDR3 is TGCGCCAGCAGCTTCACGACAGGGTCCACTGAAGCTTTCTTT. It specifies CASSFTTGSTEAFF.

Details on this clone: An end of the junction differs from the germline gene, which may be a read error. The chain employs TRBV7-7 and TRBJ2-5, with unresolved D. The CDR3 is 15 amino acids. Germline loops: CDR1 SSHAT, CDR2 FNYEAQ (reference sequence). CDR3 amino acids: CASSLSGLTQETQYF. Written as DNA, the CDR3 is TGTGCTAGCAGCTTATCTGGCCTGACCCAAGAGACCCAGTACTTC.

The chain uses TRBV19 and TRBJ1-1; the match to TRBD1 covers 10 bases. The V and J ends lost 4 bases and 7 bases, in that order; junction bases with no gene match: 3. The CDR3 runs to 13 residues. The germline V gene encodes CDR1 LNHDA and CDR2 SQIVND (reference sequence). CDR3 in amino acids: CASSTDRGREAFF. The CDR3 nucleotides are TGTGCCAGTAGTACCGACAGGGGGCGTGAAGCTTTCTTT.

CDR3: CASSLRLAEETQYF. The CDR3 DNA follows: TGTGCCAGCAGCTTACGGTTGGCCGAAGAGACCCAGTACTTC. The chain couples TRBV7-9 to TRBJ2-5; no clear D gene. CDR3 length equals 14 residues. Trimming left V 2 bases short and J 3 bases short, with 10 bases between. Germline V gene lookup returns CDR1 SEHNR and CDR2 FQNEAQ (reference sequence).